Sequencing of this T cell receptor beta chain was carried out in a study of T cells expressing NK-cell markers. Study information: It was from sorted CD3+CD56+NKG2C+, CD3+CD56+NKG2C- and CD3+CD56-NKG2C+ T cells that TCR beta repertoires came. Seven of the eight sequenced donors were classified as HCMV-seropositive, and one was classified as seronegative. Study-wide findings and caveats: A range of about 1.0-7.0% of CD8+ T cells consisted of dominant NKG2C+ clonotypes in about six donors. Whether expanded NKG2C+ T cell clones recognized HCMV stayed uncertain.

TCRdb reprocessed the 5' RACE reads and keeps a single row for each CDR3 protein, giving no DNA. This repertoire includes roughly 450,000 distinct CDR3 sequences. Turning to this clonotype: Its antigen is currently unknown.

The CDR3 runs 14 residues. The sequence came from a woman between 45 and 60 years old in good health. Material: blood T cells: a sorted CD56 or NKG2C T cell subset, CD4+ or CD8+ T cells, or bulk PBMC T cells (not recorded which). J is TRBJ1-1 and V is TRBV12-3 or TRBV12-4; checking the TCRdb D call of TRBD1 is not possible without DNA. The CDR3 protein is CASSLTGVRTEAFF.